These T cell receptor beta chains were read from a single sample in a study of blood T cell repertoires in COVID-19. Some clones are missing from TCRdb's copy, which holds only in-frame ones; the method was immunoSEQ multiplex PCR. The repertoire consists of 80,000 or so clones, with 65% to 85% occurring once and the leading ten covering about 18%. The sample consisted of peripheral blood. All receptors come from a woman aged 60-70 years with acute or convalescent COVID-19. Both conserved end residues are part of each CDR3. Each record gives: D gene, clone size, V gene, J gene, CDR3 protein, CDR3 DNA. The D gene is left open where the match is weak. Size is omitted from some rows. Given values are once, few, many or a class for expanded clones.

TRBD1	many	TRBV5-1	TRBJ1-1	CASSLAQGAWEAFF	TGCGCCAGCAGCTTGGCACAGGGGGCGTGGGAAGCTTTCTTT
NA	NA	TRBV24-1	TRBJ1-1	CATSDPRGPTEAFF	TGTGCCACCAGTGACCCTCGAGGCCCCACTGAAGCTTTCTTT
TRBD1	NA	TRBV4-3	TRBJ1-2	CASSRDRADYTF	TGCGCCAGCAGCCGAGACAGGGCCGACTACACCTTC
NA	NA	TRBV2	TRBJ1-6	CASSLSGYNSPLHF	TGTGCCAGCAGCCTGAGCGGCTATAATTCACCCCTCCACTTT
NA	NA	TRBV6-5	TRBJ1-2	CASTRTAGDYGYTF	TGTGCCAGCACCAGGACAGCCGGCGACTATGGCTACACCTTC
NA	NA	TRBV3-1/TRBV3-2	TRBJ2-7	CASSQASYEQYF	TGTGCCAGCAGCCAAGCTAGCTACGAGCAGTACTTC
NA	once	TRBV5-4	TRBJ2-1	CASSLESRGPGVYEQFF	TGTGCCAGCAGCTTGGAGAGTAGGGGGCCGGGGGTGTATGAGCAGTTCTTC
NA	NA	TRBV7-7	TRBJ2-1	CASSPGPTKHNEQFF	TGTGCTAGCAGCCCCGGTCCTACGAAACACAATGAGCAGTTCTTC
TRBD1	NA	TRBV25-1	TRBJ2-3	CASSPGQGADTQYF	TGTGCCAGCAGCCCCGGACAGGGGGCAGATACGCAGTATTTT
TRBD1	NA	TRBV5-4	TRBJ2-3	CASRPSRTGAGDTQYF	TGTGCCAGCAGACCATCTCGGACAGGGGCAGGGGATACGCAGTATTTT
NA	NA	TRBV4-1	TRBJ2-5	CASSLSGETQYF	TGCGCCAGCTCACTAAGTGGAGAGACCCAGTACTTC
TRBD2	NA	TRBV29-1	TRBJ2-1	CSVDTSGAYNEQFF	TGCAGCGTTGACACTAGCGGGGCATACAATGAGCAGTTCTTC
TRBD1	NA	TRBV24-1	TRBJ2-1	CATSDLRTGVEQFF	TGTGCCACCAGTGATTTGAGGACAGGGGTTGAGCAGTTCTTC
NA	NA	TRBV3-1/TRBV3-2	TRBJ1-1	CASSPRGVGDTEAFF	TGTGCCAGCAGCCCTAGGGGTGTAGGGGACACTGAAGCTTTCTTT
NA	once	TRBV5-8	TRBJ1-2	CASSRTLPYGYTF	TGTGCCAGCAGCCGGACACTACCCTATGGCTACACCTTC
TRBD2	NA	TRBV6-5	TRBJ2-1	CASHLGGSGYNEQFF	TGTGCCAGCCACCTCGGGGGGAGCGGATACAATGAGCAGTTCTTC
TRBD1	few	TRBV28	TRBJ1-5	CASSSLGQGSNQPQHF	TGTGCCAGCAGTTCCCTCGGACAGGGGAGCAATCAGCCCCAGCATTTT
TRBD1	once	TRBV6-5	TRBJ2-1	CASSRTGPPGEQFF	TGTGCCAGCAGCCGGACAGGGCCCCCTGGTGAGCAGTTCTTC
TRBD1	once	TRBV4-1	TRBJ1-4	CASSEIRDSEKLFF	TGCGCCAGCAGCGAGATTAGGGACAGTGAAAAACTGTTTTTT
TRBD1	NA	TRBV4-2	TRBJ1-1	CASSLFTGGNTEAFF	TGTGCCAGCAGCCTCTTTACAGGGGGAAACACTGAAGCTTTCTTT
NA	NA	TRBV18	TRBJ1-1	CASSSRQANTEAFF	TGTGCCAGCTCATCACGACAGGCAAACACTGAAGCTTTCTTT
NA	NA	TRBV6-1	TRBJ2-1	CASSERLGSSYNEQFF	TGTGCCAGCAGTGAACGACTGGGGAGCTCCTACAATGAGCAGTTCTTC
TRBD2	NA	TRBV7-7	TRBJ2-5	CASSFKRGPQETQYF	TGTGCTAGCAGCTTTAAGCGGGGGCCGCAAGAGACCCAGTACTTC
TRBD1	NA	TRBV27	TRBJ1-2	CASSLYSQGNYGYTF	TGTGCCAGCAGTTTGTACTCACAGGGGAACTATGGCTACACCTTC
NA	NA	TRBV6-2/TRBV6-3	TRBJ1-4	CASSYAGSNEKLFF	TGTGCCAGCAGTTACGCCGGGTCTAATGAAAAACTGTTTTTT
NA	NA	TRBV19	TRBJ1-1	CASSQDSSSGTEAFF	NA
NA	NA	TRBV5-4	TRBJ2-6	CASSLAQSYGANVLTF	TGTGCCAGCAGCTTGGCCCAGTCTTATGGGGCCAACGTCCTGACTTTC
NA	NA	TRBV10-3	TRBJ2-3	CAIRMTESTDTQYF	TGTGCCATCAGGATGACAGAGAGCACAGATACGCAGTATTTT
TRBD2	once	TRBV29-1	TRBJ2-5	CSAGQRGGTQETQYF	TGCAGCGCCGGTCAACGGGGGGGAACCCAAGAGACCCAGTACTTC
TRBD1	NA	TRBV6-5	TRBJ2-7	CASTRGQGSEQYF	TGTGCCAGCACGAGGGGACAGGGCTCGGAGCAGTACTTC
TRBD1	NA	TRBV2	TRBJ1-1	CASSLTGTTEAFF	TGTGCCAGCAGTTTGACAGGGACGACTGAAGCTTTCTTT
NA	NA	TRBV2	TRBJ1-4	CASSVEREKLFF	TGTGCCAGCAGTGTTGAGCGTGAAAAACTGTTTTTT
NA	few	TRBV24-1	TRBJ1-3	CATSDSRSRRDTIYF	TGTGCCACCAGTGATTCCCGTAGCCGGAGGGACACCATATATTTT
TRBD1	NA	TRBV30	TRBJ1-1	CAWIRDSYEAFF	TGTGCCTGGATCCGGGACAGCTATGAAGCTTTCTTT
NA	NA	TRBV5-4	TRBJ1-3	CASSLRLGGVLSGNTIYF	TGTGCCAGCAGCTTGAGGTTAGGAGGAGTCCTCTCTGGAAACACCATATATTTT
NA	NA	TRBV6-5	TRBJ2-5	CASSYLSYETQYF	TGTGCCAGCAGTTACTTGTCCTACGAGACCCAGTACTTC
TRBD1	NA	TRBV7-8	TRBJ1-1	CASTLSGQGYTEAFF	TGTGCCAGCACCCTCTCCGGACAGGGGTACACTGAAGCTTTCTTT
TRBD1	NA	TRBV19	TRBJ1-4	CASSRQGAYEKLFF	TGTGCCAGTAGTAGACAGGGAGCTTATGAAAAACTGTTTTTT
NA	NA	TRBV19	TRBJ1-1	CASSIGHGDTEAFF	TGTGCCAGTAGTATAGGGCACGGAGACACTGAAGCTTTCTTT
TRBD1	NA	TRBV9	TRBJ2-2	CASSVGQGAGGELFF	TGTGCCAGCAGCGTAGGGCAGGGGGCCGGCGGGGAGCTGTTTTTT
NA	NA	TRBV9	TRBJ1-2	CASSEGGFGYGYTF	TGTGCCAGCAGCGAGGGAGGTTTTGGGTATGGCTACACCTTC
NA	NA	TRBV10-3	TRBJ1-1	CATQVSNTEAFF	TGTGCCACACAGGTTTCGAACACTGAAGCTTTCTTT
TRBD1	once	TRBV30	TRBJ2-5	CAWSVLPGQGQETQYF	TGTGCCTGGAGTGTACTCCCGGGACAGGGCCAAGAGACCCAGTACTTC
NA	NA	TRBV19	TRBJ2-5	CASSFQGRETQYF	TGTGCCAGTAGTTTCCAGGGGCGGGAGACCCAGTACTTC
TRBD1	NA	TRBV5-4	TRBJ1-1	CASSAGTGGPNTEAFF	TGTGCCAGCAGCGCGGGGACAGGGGGCCCTAACACTGAAGCTTTCTTT
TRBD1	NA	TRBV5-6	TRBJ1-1	CASSHRDRNTEAFF	TGTGCCAGCAGCCACAGGGACAGAAACACTGAAGCTTTCTTT
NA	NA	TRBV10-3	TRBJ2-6	CAISESVAGANVLTF	TGTGCCATCAGTGAGTCAGTAGCCGGGGCCAACGTCCTGACTTTC
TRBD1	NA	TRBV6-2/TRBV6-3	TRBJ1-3	CASSRGGPSGNTIYF	TGTGCCAGCAGTCGAGGGGGCCCTTCTGGAAACACCATATATTTT
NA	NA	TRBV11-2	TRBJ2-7	CASSRDRSSYEQYF	TGTGCCAGCAGCCGCGACAGGTCTTCCTACGAGCAGTACTTC
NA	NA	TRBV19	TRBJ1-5	CASRAGRDSNQPQHF	TGTGCCAGTAGAGCGGGGAGGGACAGCAATCAGCCCCAGCATTTT
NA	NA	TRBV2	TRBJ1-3	CASSDRGAGNTIYF	TGTGCCAGCAGTGATCGGGGAGCTGGAAACACCATATATTTT
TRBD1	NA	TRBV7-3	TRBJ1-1	CASSPGQGGSEAFF	TGTGCCAGCAGCCCTGGACAGGGAGGCTCTGAAGCTTTCTTT
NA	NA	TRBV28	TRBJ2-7	CASSLGGDYEQYF	TGTGCCAGCAGTTTAGGCGGAGACTACGAGCAGTACTTC
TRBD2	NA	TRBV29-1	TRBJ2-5	CSFNPGTSAWETQYF	TGCAGCTTCAATCCCGGGACTAGCGCTTGGGAGACCCAGTACTTC
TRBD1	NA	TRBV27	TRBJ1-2	CASSLYGQGVNYGYTF	TGTGCCAGCAGTTTATATGGACAGGGGGTTAACTATGGCTACACCTTC